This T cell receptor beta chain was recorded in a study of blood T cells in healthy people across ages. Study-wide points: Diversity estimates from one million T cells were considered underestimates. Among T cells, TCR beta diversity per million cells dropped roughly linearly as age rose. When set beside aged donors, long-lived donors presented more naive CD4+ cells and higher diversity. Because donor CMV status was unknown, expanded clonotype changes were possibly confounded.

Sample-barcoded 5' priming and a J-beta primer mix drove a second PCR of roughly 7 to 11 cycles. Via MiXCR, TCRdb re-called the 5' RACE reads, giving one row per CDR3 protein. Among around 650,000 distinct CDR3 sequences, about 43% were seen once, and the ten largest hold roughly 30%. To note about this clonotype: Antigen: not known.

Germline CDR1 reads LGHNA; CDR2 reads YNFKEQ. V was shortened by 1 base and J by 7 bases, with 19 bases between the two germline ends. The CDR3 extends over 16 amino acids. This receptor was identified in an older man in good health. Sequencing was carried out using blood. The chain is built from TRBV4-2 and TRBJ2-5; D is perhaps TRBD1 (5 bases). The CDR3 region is CASSQGPTTGQGTQYF. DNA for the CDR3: TGTGCCAGCAGCCAAGGCCCCACCACCGGGCAGGGGACCCAGTACTTC.